This T cell receptor beta chain was captured by sequencing in a study of neurological immune-mediated disorders (dated by TCRdb to between 2019 and 2020). About the investigation overall: The study compared peripheral blood TCR-beta repertoires of HTLV-I-associated myelopathy (HAM/TSP) patients, multiple sclerosis patients and healthy controls using UMI-based sequencing. Alongside PBMC samples, the set of some 97 TCR-beta libraries contained longitudinal samples, technical triplicates, and paired CD4+ and CD8+ T-cell subsets that had been sorted. The cohort included some 66 subjects: 14 with HAM/TSP, around 35 with multiple sclerosis, and around 20 healthy controls. General study outcomes and caveats: The highest TCR clonal expansion was observed in HAM/TSP patients, whereas the lowest was observed in MS patients, even when compared with healthy controls. No identical CDR3 amino acid sequences were found to be shared among expanded clones across subjects, suggesting that TCR-beta repertoires were private in all groups.

Blood bank volunteers in Maryland, USA served as the healthy controls. For the unsorted PBMC libraries, 2 million PBMCs were stored in RNAlater at -80 degrees C until RNA extraction and were used to generate the libraries. Peripheral blood underwent Ficoll-Hypaque density gradient centrifugation to isolate PBMCs, which were then cryopreserved in liquid nitrogen. Concerning this clonotype: Its antigen is not yet known. The input lacks base qualities; no much larger clone sits a single base away.

The germline V gene specifies MGHRA as CDR1 and YSYEKL as CDR2. V is trimmed back by 1 base and J by 3 bases, and the junction contains 2 bases that no gene match accounts for. The CDR3 numbers 14 residues from cysteine through phenylalanine. The DNA shown is the 42-base CDR3, in frame from base 1. cDNA was synthesized by template-switch 5'RACE using a primer carrying a 10-nucleotide random unique molecular identifier by which each TCR transcript was tagged. Over 190 million TCR-beta sequences, covering 15-18 subjects, were produced in each sequencing run. The RNeasy kit was used for extraction of total RNA. The KAPA Real-time Library Amplification kit was used to amplify TCR-beta VDJ regions with primers targeting the TCR constant region and the 5'RACE anchor. Sample indexes and Illumina adaptors were added in a first PCR, and a second PCR then increased library yield. After purification with Ampure beads, the TCR product of roughly 650 bp was size-selected on a 2% E-gel SizeSelection system. Library quality was checked on a Bioanalyzer, concentration was measured with Qubit, and libraries were quantified with the Kapa Library Quantification kit before pooling. An Illumina HiSeq 2500 sequenced the libraries paired-end 2 x 150 bp. To increase sequence diversity, about 25-30% phiX was spiked into each library pool. The published analysis was carried out like this. The quality-filtered reads were processed with the UMI-based MiGEC pipeline, whose error correction step removed more than 80% of the raw TCR sequences. IMGT germline references were used for aligning VDJ genes, and each clonotype was defined as a unique CDR3 amino acid sequence together with its V-J genes. Clonal expansion, Shannon diversity, and CDR3 relatedness (CalcPairwiseDistances, ClusterSamples) were evaluated with VDJtools, and phylogenetic trees were built with CLCbio workbench. A clone was classed as expanded if it had 8 or more unique UMIs, a cutoff based on coefficient-of-variation modelling across technical triplicates. TCRdb ran its own pipeline on the public reads, namely fastp trimming at Q25 and MiXCR clone calling, and kept in-frame beta chains. One record per CDR3 amino acid sequence lists the most common genes and DNA. Here the V and J calls rest on TCRdb's processing, not on the authors' analysis. Within this sample are 25,000 to 35,000 distinct CDR3 sequences, with roughly 20% of them counted one time only. Of the sample, roughly 17% falls within the top ten clones.

The chain links TRBV4-1 with TRBJ2-7; 8 central nucleotides agree with TRBD1. Sequencing used PBMCs. This receptor was identified in a woman between 55 and 75 years old in good health. The CDR3 region has the sequence CASSQVDRVYEQYF. The DNA sequence is as follows: TGCGCCAGCAGCCAAGTGGACAGGGTCTACGAGCAGTACTTC.